The 28 T cell receptor beta chains listed next were all sequenced from one sample in a study of blood T cells in healthy people across ages. A second PCR of 7 to 11 cycles used a sample-barcoded 5' primer and a J-beta primer mix. TCRdb reanalysed the 5' RACE reads using MiXCR and keeps one entry per CDR3 protein. The sample has a few hundred thousand distinct CDR3 sequences; roughly a quarter are singletons. These same records also appear under a second study, on T cells of mothers and their children.

Material for sequencing was blood. These receptors were obtained from a boy aged 2 to 10 in good health.

This clonotype was observed a handful of times. The gene calls are TRBV11-3 and TRBJ1-1, with unresolved D. The CDR3 length is 13 residues. Germline loops: CDR1 SGHNT, CDR2 YENEEA. V was clipped by 0 bases and J by 4 bases, with 6 bases between them. As DNA, the CDR3 is TGTGCCAGCAGCTTAGATATGGGCACTGAAGCTTTCTTT. Translated, it gives CASSLDMGTEAFF.

This chain joins TRBV12-3 or TRBV12-4 and TRBJ1-2; perhaps TRBD1 as D (5 bases). Trimming cost V 7 bases and J 4 bases, with 16 bases left between them. There are 14 residues in the CDR3. CDR3 in DNA: TGTGCCAGCAACCGAGCGGGGCAGGTCTATGGCTACACCTTC. Translation gives CASNRAGQVYGYTF.

The V gene is TRBV6-2 or TRBV6-3, the J gene TRBJ2-7, with D perhaps given as TRBD1 or TRBD2 (5 bases each). Germline V gives CDR1 MNHEY, CDR2 SVGEGT. The CDR3 length is 13 residues. V was shortened by 6 bases and J by 3 bases, with 12 bases between the two germline ends. Here the CDR3 reads CASRGRLYYEQYF. The CDR3 region has the DNA TGTGCCAGCAGGGGACGGCTCTACTACGAGCAGTACTTC.

The chain uses TRBV18 and TRBJ2-3; 7 nucleotides agree with TRBD1. CDR3 length equals 16 residues. Germline V lookup: CDR1 KGHSH, CDR2 LQKENI. V trimming: 6 bases; J trimming: 3 bases; junction bases outside the gene matches: 12. The CDR3 spells CASSISGGAETDTQYF. In DNA form, the CDR3 reads TGTGCCAGCTCCATATCAGGGGGTGCAGAGACAGATACGCAGTATTTT.

This clonotype was found a few times. This chain links TRBV10-3 with TRBJ2-1; D is undetermined. The last part of the DNA fits TRBJ2-7 better; the J call may be wrong. CDR3 length: 15 amino acids. Germline V CDR1 and CDR2: ENHRY, SYGVKD. CDR3 DNA sequence: TGTGCCATCAGTGAGAGGTGGGTCCCTACTGCCGAGCAGTACTTC. Residues: CAISERWVPTAEQYF.

The chain carries TRBV9 and TRBJ2-1; D remains ambiguous. There are 15 residues in the CDR3. Trimming removed 0 bases at V and 5 bases at J, with 12 bases between. Germline assignment: CDR1 SGDLS and CDR2 YYNGEE. CDR3 loop: CASSVGYGLDNEQFF. Written as DNA, the CDR3 is TGTGCCAGCAGCGTAGGATATGGGCTAGACAATGAGCAGTTCTTC.

The V gene is TRBV6-5, the J gene TRBJ2-1; D gene unclear. Trimming pared 2 bases from V and 4 bases from J, leaving 15 bases between. The CDR3 is made up of 16 amino acids. The germline V gene has CDR1 MNHEY and CDR2 SVGAGI. The DNA for the CDR3 is TGTGCCAGCAGTTACAGCCTGGACGGAGTATACAATGAGCAGTTCTTC. Its protein is CASSYSLDGVYNEQFF.

This clonotype appeared a few times. The chain employs TRBV20-1 and TRBJ2-1; 11 bases are a match to TRBD2. The germline V gene has CDR1 DFQATT and CDR2 SNEGSKA (reference sequence). V shed 0 bases and J 0 bases; nucleotides not matched to a gene: 13. The CDR3 is 20 residues long. The CDR3 here is CSARELAGGISKSSYNEQFF. In DNA, the CDR3 is TGCAGTGCTAGAGAGCTAGCGGGGGGTATTAGTAAGAGCTCCTACAATGAGCAGTTCTTC.

The chain uses TRBV5-1 and TRBJ1-2, with D hard to call. Trimming cost V 0 bases and J 5 bases, with 8 bases left between them. CDR1 is SGHRS and CDR2 is YFSETQ in the germline V gene. The CDR3 has 13 amino acids. As DNA, the CDR3 is TGCGCCAGCAGCTTGGAGGGCCAATATGGCTACACCTTC. Translating it yields CASSLEGQYGYTF.

This clonotype was seen repeatedly, ten times or more. The genes are TRBV5-1 and TRBJ2-5, with D perhaps matching TRBD1 or TRBD2 (5 bases each). The V end lost 3 bases, the J end lost 0 bases, and 9 bases lay between the germline ends. Germline CDR1 and CDR2: SGHRS and YFSETQ. The CDR3 is 14 residues long. The chain's CDR3 is CASSSGRHQETQYF. The CDR3 DNA reads as TGCGCCAGCAGCTCGGGACGTCACCAAGAGACCCAGTACTTC.

This clonotype occurred many times. The genes are TRBV10-3 and TRBJ1-1; 7 positions agree with TRBD1. CDR3 length: 14 residues. The V gene end was trimmed by 4 bases and the J gene end by 1 base; junction bases not matched to a gene: 3. Germline assignment: CDR1 ENHRY and CDR2 SYGVKD. The CDR3 DNA is TGTGCCATCAGTGTCGGGACAGCGAACACTGAAGCTTTCTTT. Residues: CAISVGTANTEAFF.

This clonotype was counted between two and nine times. The chain carries TRBV12-3 or TRBV12-4 and TRBJ2-7; no reliable D call. Trimming took 2 bases from V and 2 from J, leaving 7 bases between them. There are 13 residues in the CDR3. The CDR3 region is CASSLSGPYEQYF. The CDR3 nucleotides are TGTGCCAGCAGTTTATCCGGCCCCTACGAGCAGTACTTC.

A few counts support this clonotype. The chain couples TRBV28 to TRBJ2-4; TRBD1 matches at 7 bases. V was clipped by 8 bases and J by 3 bases; unmatched bases: 4. The CDR3 loop spans 13 amino acids. Germline CDR1 MDHEN, CDR2 SYDVKM. This CDR3 is CASRQGGKNIQYF. CDR3 DNA: TGTGCCAGCCGACAGGGTGGCAAAAACATTCAGTACTTC.

This chain joins TRBV19 and TRBJ2-2, with 9 bases identical to TRBD1. Germline V lookup: CDR1 LNHDA, CDR2 SQIVND (reference sequence). CDR3 length: 15 residues. Trimming removed 3 bases from V and 5 bases from J; junction bases left unmatched: 4. CDR3 region: CASSIRQGVTGELFF. CDR3 DNA: TGTGCCAGTAGTATCAGACAGGGGGTGACCGGGGAGCTGTTTTTT.

The CDR3 region is CASSFPSGVGDTQYF. CDR3 DNA sequence: TGCGCCAGCAGCTTTCCTAGCGGGGTAGGAGATACGCAGTATTTT. The rearrangement links TRBV5-1 to TRBJ2-3, with 9 bases that match TRBD2. Looked up from germline, CDR1 is SGHRS and CDR2 is YFSETQ. The CDR3 extends over 15 amino acids. V was clipped by 2 bases and J by 5 bases; unmatched bases: 6.

The V and J genes are TRBV6-9 and TRBJ2-7; 7 nucleotides agree with TRBD1. The CDR3 has 16 amino acids. V lost 2 bases to trimming and J lost 3 bases; unmatched junction nucleotides: 10. The germline gives CDR1 MNHGY, CDR2 SVAAGI. This CDR3 reads CASSYNGTVLHYEQYF. The CDR3 region has the DNA TGTGCCAGCAGTTATAACGGGACAGTCCTACACTACGAGCAGTACTTC.

This clonotype was observed a handful of times. This chain connects TRBV20-1 to TRBJ1-5, with D possibly TRBD1 on 6 matching bases. Trimming shortened V by 5 bases and J by 6 bases, and 14 bases separated the two germline ends. Germline CDR1 and CDR2: DFQATT and SNEGSKA (reference sequence). CDR3 length: 13 residues. CDR3 sequence (DNA): TGCAGTGCTGCACTGGGGGCGGGTCAGCCCCAGCATTTT. Residues: CSAALGAGQPQHF.

The chain carries TRBV11-2 and TRBJ1-1; D is ambiguous. The germline CDR1 and CDR2 sequences are SGHAT and FQNNGV. This CDR3 comprises 13 residues. The V and J ends lost 2 bases and 11 bases respectively, with 15 bases between them. The CDR3 nucleotides read TGTGCCAGCAGCTTACCTCCCCCCCCAAGGGCTTTCTTT. Protein sequence: CASSLPPPPRAFF.

V gene TRBV6-2 or TRBV6-3 combines with J gene TRBJ2-1; 9 positions agree with TRBD1. With 6 bases clipped from V and 5 bases from J, the junction kept 17 bases outside the gene matches. The CDR3 contains 18 residues. Germline lookup yields CDR1 MNHEY and CDR2 SVGEGT. The CDR3 DNA is TGTGCCAGCAGCCCAGACTTAAACCGGGACAGGGAACACAATGAGCAGTTCTTC. It specifies CASSPDLNRDREHNEQFF.

J is TRBJ2-1 and V is TRBV9, with TRBD2 matching over 7 bases. CDR1 and CDR2 (germline): SGDLS, YYNGEE. V was clipped by 2 bases and J by 6 bases; unmatched bases: 5. This CDR3 is built from 14 residues. The CDR3 region has the DNA TGTGCCAGCAGCGTGGGAGGGAGGCCCAATGAGCAGTTCTTC. It yields the protein CASSVGGRPNEQFF.

In this sample, this clonotype turned up once. The chain joins TRBV5-1 to TRBJ1-2; 8 bases are shared with TRBD1. The V and J ends lost 4 bases and 8 bases, in that order; junction bases with no gene match: 7. The CDR3 covers 13 residues. Germline CDR1 is SGHRS and CDR2 is YFSETQ. CDR3 DNA: TGCGCCAGCAGCACATACAGGGGGGACGGCTACACCTTC. It yields the protein CASSTYRGDGYTF.

The chain joins TRBV9 to TRBJ2-2; unclear D gene. The CDR3 totals 14 residues. Germline V gene data show CDR1 as SGDLS and CDR2 as YYNGEE. The V gene lost 1 base and the J gene lost 7 bases, with 11 bases spanning the gap. The CDR3 sequence: CASSVQDAVGELFF. The CDR3 nucleotides read TGTGCCAGCAGCGTACAAGATGCGGTCGGGGAGCTGTTTTTT.

The chain has TRBV11-2 and TRBJ2-7, with 7 bases lining up with TRBD2. The germline V gene has CDR1 SGHAT and CDR2 FQNNGV. With 0 bases clipped from V and 2 bases from J, the junction kept 10 bases outside the gene matches. This CDR3 has 17 residues. The CDR3 DNA follows: TGTGCCAGCAGCTTAGATGGGGGACTATCCACAACCTACGAGCAGTACTTC. Its protein product is CASSLDGGLSTTYEQYF.

Notes on this clonotype: At one boundary the junction diverges from the germline segment, which might be a read error. The chain has TRBV7-8 and TRBJ1-1, with TRBD1 as a possible D gene (5 bases). Germline assignment: CDR1 SGHVS and CDR2 FQNEAQ. CDR3 length equals 12 residues. This CDR3 reads CAGSGTPGEAFF. The CDR3 region has the DNA TGTGCCGGCAGCGGGACCCCGGGTGAAGCTTTCTTT.

This clonotype was seen only a few times. V is TRBV7-8 and J is TRBJ1-3; D remains ambiguous. This CDR3 spans 18 amino acids. V was clipped by 5 bases and J by 0 bases, with 20 bases between them. Germline V gene lookup returns CDR1 SGHVS and CDR2 FQNEAQ. The CDR3 DNA follows: TGTGCCAGCAGCCCAAGTTACGTGGACGGGAGCTCTGGAAACACCATATATTTT. Translating gives CASSPSYVDGSSGNTIYF. Drawing the rest from reference TRBV7-8 and TRBJ1-3, the complete variable domain is GAGVSQSPRYKVAKRGQDVALRCDPISGHVSLFWYQQALGQGPEFLTYFQNEAQLDKSGLPSDRFFAERPEGSVSTLKIQRTQQEDSAVYLCASSPSYVDGSSGNTIYFGEGSWLTVV.

This clonotype has a handful of counts. This chain connects TRBV10-3 to TRBJ1-2, with D unresolved. Germline CDR1 is ENHRY and CDR2 is SYGVKD. With 4 bases removed from V and 3 bases from J, the gap between germline ends came to 9 bases. The CDR3 is made up of 13 amino acids. CDR3 protein: CAISVAGDYGYTF. DNA of the CDR3: TGTGCCATCAGTGTTGCGGGCGACTATGGCTACACCTTC.

The J gene is TRBJ2-5, the V gene TRBV13; 8 positions match TRBD2. There are 16 residues in the CDR3. Per the germline V gene, CDR1 is PRHDT and CDR2 is FYEKMQ (reference sequence). Trimming took 3 bases from V and 1 from J; bases not matched to a gene: 7. This CDR3 is CASSFAPGGPQETQYF. The CDR3 bases are TGTGCCAGCAGCTTTGCACCGGGAGGGCCCCAAGAGACCCAGTACTTC.

This clonotype was seen only a few times. The chain recombines TRBV11-2 with TRBJ1-6; D is ambiguous. The CDR3 has 16 residues. Deletions cut 6 bases from V and 10 bases from J, with 22 bases between. Germline V gene lookup returns CDR1 SGHAT and CDR2 FQNNGV. The CDR3 DNA reads as TGTGCCAGCAGTCTTTTCCTGGGCAGTGCTATGTCACCCCTCCACTTT. This gives the protein CASSLFLGSAMSPLHF.